This T cell receptor beta chain was recovered during a study of cytomegalovirus exposure and HLA in healthy donors. Vbeta (60) and Jbeta (13) primers were used in the PCR. Using immunoSEQ multiplex PCR, the repertoire was profiled, and TCRdb retains in-frame clones only, with some absent. This table has about 120,000 clones, 65% to 90% appearing once. Study outcomes and limitations: Researchers reportedly found TCR beta sequences accurately predicted most subjects' HLA-A and HLA-B alleles.

The CDR3 extends over 15 amino acids. CDR1 SEHNR and CDR2 FQNEAQ come from the germline V gene (reference sequence). The J segment lost 0 bases and the V segment lost 6 bases, leaving 6 bases of the junction unmatched. A remark on this clone: Its antigen is not known.

This sequence was found in a young man in good health and CMV-seronegative. The rearrangement joins TRBV7-9 to TRBJ1-1, with 8 nucleotides matching TRBD1. The sample consisted of PBMCs. The DNA for the CDR3 is TGTGCCAGCAGGGACAAGACAGGGGTGAACACTGAAGCTTTCTTT. Protein product: CASRDKTGVNTEAFF. Combining the CDR3 with reference TRBV7-9 and TRBJ1-1 gives the whole variable domain DTGVSQNPRHKITKRGQNVTFRCDPISEHNRLYWYRQTLGQGPEFLTYFQNEAQLEKSRLLSDRFSAERPKGSFSTLEIQRTEQGDSAMYLCASRDKTGVNTEAFFGQGTRLTVV.